This section outlines one TCR beta chain sequence together with its context. In the source study's methods: It was from reference gene primer amplification that nucleated cell counts were estimated. Produced via immunoSEQ multiplex PCR; TCRdb's table is partial and in-frame only. D and trimming come from the DNA, and the V and J calls and clone size come from that table. The sample shows roughly 350,000 clones, around 91% of them seen only once. This sample was taken from a study of blood T cell repertoires in COVID-19. Study background: Samples taken during acute and convalescent COVID-19 were collected in the United States, Italy and Spain. T cells, B-cell-depleted T cells, or PBMCs supplied cDNA or gDNA.

The CDR3 spans 13 residues. The V and J ends lost 4 bases and 7 bases respectively, with 13 bases between them. Germline V gives CDR1 ENHRY, CDR2 SYGVKD. The specimen was peripheral blood. This sequence joins TRBV10-3 and TRBJ1-2; the D gene is possibly TRBD1 (6 bases). This TCR came from a woman under 30 who had recovered from COVID-19. The CDR3 loop is CAISGQGQGGYTF. The CDR3 bases are TGTGCCATCAGTGGGCAGGGGCAGGGTGGCTACACCTTC.